The TCR beta chain under discussion was sequenced for a study of T cell changes during pregnancy in multiple sclerosis. V dropped 5 bases and J dropped 2; count of bases not matched to a gene: 2. This CDR3 is 14 amino acids long. The germline V gene has CDR1 MRHNA and CDR2 SNTAGT. Repertoires were generated with immunoSEQ multiplex PCR, while TCRdb's copy carries only in-frame clones and drops some. This repertoire shows 50,000 to 65,000 clones, around nine tenths found once; its top ten account for roughly 1.8%. This TCR was sampled from a female donor with multiple sclerosis, enrolled in a pregnancy study. The rearrangement links TRBV6-4 to TRBJ2-2; 7 nucleotides agree with TRBD1. Sequenced here: peripheral blood, sampled after pregnancy. The CDR3, as DNA: TGTGCCAGCAGTCGGGACAGAAACACCGGGGAGCTGTTTTTT. It codes for CASSRDRNTGELFF.